This section outlines one TCR beta chain sequence together with its context. Its antigen is not yet known. No much larger clone is present one base from it, and per-base qualities are unavailable. The sample comes from a study of blood T cell repertoires in COVID-19 (dated by TCRdb to 2020 to 2021). Broadly, across the study: Samples from collaborators originated in the United States, Italy and Spain and spanned both the acute and convalescent phases of COVID-19. Where available, HLA class I and class II types were obtained from metadata supplied by the sample provider rather than from assay-based typing. Samples were obtained from the ongoing ImmuneRACE study (first 160 participants) and from 1,000 to 1,500 subjects provided by 6 global collaborators. The sample metadata nearly always contained a de-identified subject ID, COVID-19 status, age in years and sex. The repertoires were made available in a free public database intended to serve as a resource for research on the immune response to SARS-CoV-2. Deeply sampled blood TCRbeta repertoires from subjects exposed to, actively infected with, or recovered from COVID-19 were included in the dataset. The prospective study material was composed of cDNA or gDNA derived from T cells, B-cell-depleted T cells, or PBMCs.

V is trimmed back by 6 bases and J by 6 bases, and the junction contains 4 bases that no gene match accounts for. The CDR3 holds 13 amino acids from the cysteine to the phenylalanine. The kept DNA is CDR3 alone, 39 bases in frame from the first base. The germline V gene encodes CDR1 LNHDA and CDR2 SQIVND (reference sequence). The immunoSEQ Assay, a bias-controlled multiplex PCR, was used to amplify TCRbeta CDR3 regions from genomic DNA. The study's own analysis went as follows. Nucleated cell counts per sample were estimated from amplification of reference gene primers within the assay. Sequence reads were collapsed and filtered to measure the absolute abundance of every unique TCRbeta CDR3 rearrangement. For each sample, productive Simpson clonality was calculated by taking the square root of Simpson's diversity index across productive rearrangements. TCRdb retrieved this table from immuneACCESS and kept in-frame rearrangements only. Not all clones are present; in checked studies, unresolved V genes account for under half, and no reason is known for the remainder. From that table come the V and J calls and clone size; the DNA was used to work out D and trimming. The sample table contains 78,000 or so clones; only one count was recorded for about four fifths of them. Approximately 12% of the sample is in the top ten clones.

Collaborating institutions collected whole blood in K2EDTA tubes following their own protocols. For TCRbeta analysis, collaborators shipped samples as frozen whole blood, isolated PBMCs, or DNA extracted from either of those sample types. Overall results and qualifications from the work: Clinical and demographic metadata were provided uncurated, with the amount varying by source and participant.

The chain uses TRBV19 and TRBJ1-2; 10 central bases correspond to TRBD1. Sample: peripheral blood. This TCR came from an elderly man with acute or convalescent COVID-19. The DNA is TGTGCCAGTAGGTGGGACAGGGGCAATGGCTACACCTTC. Its protein product is CASRWDRGNGYTF.